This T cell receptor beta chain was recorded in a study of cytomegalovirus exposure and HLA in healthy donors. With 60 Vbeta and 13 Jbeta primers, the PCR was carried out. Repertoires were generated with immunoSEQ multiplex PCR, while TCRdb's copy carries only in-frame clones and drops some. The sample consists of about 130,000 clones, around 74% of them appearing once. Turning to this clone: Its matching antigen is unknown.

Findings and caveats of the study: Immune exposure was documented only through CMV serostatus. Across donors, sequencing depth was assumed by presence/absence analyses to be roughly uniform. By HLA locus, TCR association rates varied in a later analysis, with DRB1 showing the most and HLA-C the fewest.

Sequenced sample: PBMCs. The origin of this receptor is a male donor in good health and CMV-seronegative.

The chain's CDR3 is CASSLVASGRKGETQYF. The CDR3, as DNA: TGCGCCAGCAGCTTGGTGGCTAGCGGGAGGAAGGGGGAGACCCAGTACTTC. This chain uses TRBV5-1 with TRBJ2-5; 11 bases are a match to TRBD2. CDR1 is SGHRS and CDR2 is YFSETQ in the germline V gene. J gave up 5 bases and V 0 bases, and 9 bases lay outside the gene matches. The CDR3 loop spans 17 amino acids.